Measured by frequency, the clone carrying this T cell receptor (beta chain) is medium-sized. The target antigen is unknown. This entry belongs to a study of T cell clusters in autoimmune cytopenias. Study background: Per sample, median TRB depth was roughly 50,000 reads, yielding a median roughly 2,400 distinct clonotypes. Study results and caveats: Active autoimmune hepatitis patients had around 2.7-fold fewer exclusive TRB clusters than healthy donors. Clustering suggested that physiological T cell clusters were missing in primary autoimmune cytopenia patients.

One tube held mixed TRB-A and TRB-B primer pools for touch-down PCR. TCRdb reprocessed the multiplex PCR reads and stores each CDR3 protein as one record, lacking DNA. This sample carries about 1,100 distinct CDR3 sequences, with roughly 18% going to the ten biggest clones. This CDR3 spans 14 amino acids. Germline CDR1 is GTSNPN and CDR2 is SVGIG (reference sequence). Some 34,000 genome equivalents of blood DNA were amplified for TRB. The genes are TRBV30 and TRBJ1-6; TCRdb lists TRBD1, though no DNA is available to test this call. The source is a human donor with an autoimmune cytopenia or autoimmune hepatitis (not recorded which). Sequencing used peripheral blood. Here the CDR3 reads CAWSVYRGLSPLHF. Combining the CDR3 with reference TRBV30 and TRBJ1-6 gives the whole variable domain SQTIHQWPATLVQPVGSPLSLECTVEGTSNPNLYWYRQAAGRGLQLLFYSVGIGQISSEVPQNLSASRPQDRQFILSSKKLLLSDSGFYLCAWSVYRGLSPLHFGNGTRLTVT.